This T cell receptor beta chain was obtained from a study of blood T cell repertoires in COVID-19. About the study: Acute and convalescent COVID-19 samples came from the United States, Italy and Spain. PBMCs, B-cell-depleted T cells, or T cells provided the cDNA or gDNA that made up the material.

Original processing methods: Amplification from reference gene primers served as the basis for estimated nucleated cell counts. Generated by immunoSEQ multiplex PCR, the TCRdb table keeps only in-frame clones and is missing some. Clone size and the V and J calls come from that table; the DNA yielded D and trimming. Of 310,000 or so clones detected, roughly 90% appear once; the ten largest clones hold roughly 2.4%. Trimming shortened V by 1 base and J by 9 bases, and 12 bases separated the two germline ends. The germline V gene encodes CDR1 SGHNT and CDR2 YENEEA. CDR3 length: 13 amino acids. This clone came up once.

The V call is TRBV11-3, the J call TRBJ1-1; the D gene is possibly TRBD1 (6 bases). The receptor was isolated from a woman in her forties or fifties who had recovered from COVID-19. The sample consisted of peripheral blood. The CDR3 here is CASSLVHGTQAFF. The CDR3 nucleotides read TGTGCCAGCAGCTTAGTGCACGGGACACAAGCTTTCTTT.